One sample yielded the 6 T cell receptor beta chains listed below, sequenced in a study of human T cells and chemical hapten exposure. One entry per CDR3 protein, called by TCRdb with MiXCR from the RACE reads. This table has about 160,000 distinct CDR3 sequences, 25% to 30% appearing once. The time point denotes: patch test 3, about 24 weeks after DPC sensitization. The sample's treatment: therapeutic diphenylcyclopropenone sensitization with weekly scalp DPC. Sequenced material: whole blood, taken in connection with sensitization to the hapten diphenylcyclopropenone (DPC). The receptors stem from a woman between 18 and 30 years old with alopecia areata. Some clones in this sample may be carry-over from other donors' samples.

This clonotype was counted ten times or more. The chain joins TRBV12-3 or TRBV12-4 to TRBJ2-5; 9 nucleotides align to TRBD2. The J segment lost 2 bases and the V segment lost 4 bases, leaving 2 bases of the junction unmatched. The CDR3 sequence is 14 residues long. In DNA form, the CDR3 reads TGTGCCAGCAGTTCTAGCGGGATTCAAGAGACCCAGTACTTC. Translated: CASSSSGIQETQYF.

This clonotype was counted a few times. V gene TRBV9 combines with J gene TRBJ2-3; D is possibly TRBD2 (6 bases). This CDR3 has 14 amino acids. V lost 1 base to trimming and J lost 4 bases, with 10 bases between them. Germline V gene sequence: CDR1 SGDLS, CDR2 YYNGEE. This CDR3 reads CASSVTREADTQYF. In DNA, the CDR3 is TGTGCCAGCAGCGTAACCAGGGAGGCAGATACGCAGTATTTT.

This chain uses TRBV19 with TRBJ1-5; D may be TRBD1 (5 bases). The germline V gene encodes CDR1 LNHDA and CDR2 SQIVND (reference sequence). Trimming shortened V by 7 bases and J by 9 bases, and 16 bases separated the two germline ends. The CDR3 is 13 residues long. The CDR3 DNA reads TGTGCCAGTAAGAGTCAGGGCCTTACGCCCCAGCATTTT. As protein: CASKSQGLTPQHF.

The rearrangement links TRBV4-1 to TRBJ2-7, with D possibly being TRBD1 (5 bases). Germline V CDR1 and CDR2: MGHRA, YSYEKL. The CDR3 is 15 residues long. Between the trimmed V and J ends, which lost 4 bases and 5 bases, there was a span of 18 bases. The CDR3 protein is CASSRSRGPQDEQYF. The DNA of the CDR3 is TGCGCCAGCAGCCGGAGTAGGGGTCCCCAGGACGAGCAGTACTTC.

This clonotype has ten or more counts. V is TRBV7-9 and J is TRBJ1-2, with D tentatively TRBD1 (6 bases). The CDR3 has 13 residues. Germline lookup yields CDR1 SEHNR and CDR2 FQNEAQ (reference sequence). V gave up 3 bases and J gave up 4 bases, with 9 bases separating them. CDR3 loop: CASSLAGAYGYTF. CDR3 nucleotide sequence: TGTGCCAGCAGCTTGGCAGGGGCCTATGGCTACACCTTC.

This clonotype was recorded many times. V usage is TRBV7-9 and J usage is TRBJ2-3; no clear D gene. V was trimmed by 2 bases and J by 3 bases, leaving 27 bases between them. Germline V gene sequence: CDR1 SEHNR, CDR2 FQNEAQ (reference sequence). The CDR3 consists of 20 residues. The CDR3 region has the DNA TGTGCCAGCAGCTTAAACGACATTCGAGGACCGCTGGGGATAACAGATACGCAGTATTTT. Amino acids: CASSLNDIRGPLGITDTQYF.